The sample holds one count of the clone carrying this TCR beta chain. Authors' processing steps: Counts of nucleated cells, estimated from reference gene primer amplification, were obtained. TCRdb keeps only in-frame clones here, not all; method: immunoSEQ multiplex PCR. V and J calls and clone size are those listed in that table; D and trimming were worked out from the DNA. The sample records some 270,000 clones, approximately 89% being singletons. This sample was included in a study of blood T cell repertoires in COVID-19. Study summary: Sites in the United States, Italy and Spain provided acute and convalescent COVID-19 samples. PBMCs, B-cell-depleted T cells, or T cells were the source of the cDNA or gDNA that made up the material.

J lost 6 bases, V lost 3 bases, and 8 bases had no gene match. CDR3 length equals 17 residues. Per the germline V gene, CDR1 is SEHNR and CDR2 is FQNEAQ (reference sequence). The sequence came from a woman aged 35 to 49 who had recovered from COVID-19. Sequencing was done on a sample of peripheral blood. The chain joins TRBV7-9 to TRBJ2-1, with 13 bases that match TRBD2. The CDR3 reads CASSLLTSGGMFNEQFF. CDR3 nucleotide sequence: TGTGCCAGCAGCTTGTTGACTAGCGGGGGGATGTTCAATGAGCAGTTCTTC.